Listed below are T cell receptor beta chains from one sample, sequenced in a study of CD8 T cells in ankylosing spondylitis. TCRdb re-called the 5' RACE reads through MiXCR, storing one row per CDR3 protein. The sample includes 450,000 to 550,000 distinct CDR3 sequences, about 5% seen only once; the top ten take under 4.5%. The sample comprised blood, either unsorted or a sorted T cell fraction (not recorded which). The receptor set was obtained from a male donor with ankylosing spondylitis. CDR3s include the opening cysteine and the closing phenylalanine or tryptophan. D genes are given only for firm matches. Only some rows state a clone size, as once, few, many or a class for expanded clones.

size: many
V: TRBV6-2/TRBV6-3
D: TRBD2
J: TRBJ2-7
DNA: TGTGCCAGCAGTCGTAGCGGGTTTCTCTCCTACGAGCAGTACTTC
CDR3: CASSRSGFLSYEQYF

size: many
V: TRBV4-2
D: TRBD2
J: TRBJ2-1
DNA: TGTGCCAGCAGCCTTATAGCGGGGATTTACTACAATGAGCAGTTCTTC
CDR3: CASSLIAGIYYNEQFF

size: many
V: TRBV7-9
D: NA
J: TRBJ1-5
DNA: TGTGCCAGCAGCTTATCGGGGGCCCTACCCCAGCCCCAGCATTTT
CDR3: CASSLSGALPQPQHF

size: many
V: TRBV20-1
D: TRBD1
J: TRBJ2-7
DNA: TGCAGTGCAACCGGGACAGGGCAGTACTACGAGCAGTACTTC
CDR3: CSATGTGQYYEQYF

size: many
V: TRBV6-2/TRBV6-3
D: NA
J: TRBJ1-6
DNA: TGTGCCAGCTATCGGGATCCTAATTCACCCCTCCACTTT
CDR3: CASYRDPNSPLHF

size: many
V: TRBV5-5
D: NA
J: TRBJ1-1
DNA: TGTGCCAGCAGCTTGCCGGGGGCGGGAGACACTGAAGCTTTCTTT
CDR3: CASSLPGAGDTEAFF

size: many
V: TRBV7-2
D: NA
J: TRBJ1-4
DNA: TGTGCCAGCAGCTCCTTTGCAACTAATGAAAAACTGTTTTTT
CDR3: CASSSFATNEKLFF

size: many
V: TRBV6-1
D: NA
J: TRBJ2-5
DNA: TGTGCCAGCAGACCCGCCTTTATCCAAGAGACCCAGTACTTC
CDR3: CASRPAFIQETQYF

size: NA
V: TRBV7-9
D: NA
J: TRBJ2-7
DNA: TGTGCCAGCAGCTTCTCGGCAGGCCCCTACGAGCAGTACTTC
CDR3: CASSFSAGPYEQYF

size: few
V: TRBV9
D: NA
J: TRBJ2-7
DNA: TGTGCCAGCAGCGATCGACAGAGGCTGTACTTC
CDR3: CASSDRQRLYF

size: many
V: TRBV29-1
D: NA
J: TRBJ1-1
DNA: TGCAGCGTGGGGGGTTTGGGGGGGAACACTGAAGCTTTCTTT
CDR3: CSVGGLGGNTEAFF

size: many
V: TRBV28
D: NA
J: TRBJ2-1
DNA: TGTGCCAGCAGTTTATTACAGTACGTTGAGCAGTTCTTC
CDR3: CASSLLQYVEQFF

size: many
V: TRBV12-3/TRBV12-4
D: NA
J: TRBJ1-5
DNA: TGTGCCAGCAGCTCGGTTCAGCCCCAGCATTTT
CDR3: CASSSVQPQHF

size: many
V: TRBV4-3
D: NA
J: TRBJ1-4
DNA: TGCGCCAGCAGCCAAGATACGGCCTACAATGAAAAACTGTTTTTT
CDR3: CASSQDTAYNEKLFF

size: many
V: TRBV12-3/TRBV12-4
D: NA
J: TRBJ2-1
DNA: TGTGCCAGCAGAGATCGCAGCGGATACAGAAGCTCCTACAATGAGCAGTTCTTC
CDR3: CASRDRSGYRSSYNEQFF

size: NA
V: TRBV28
D: NA
J: TRBJ1-4
DNA: TGTGCCAGCAACTCGAGGGGTGCAACTAATGAAAAACTGTTTTTT
CDR3: CASNSRGATNEKLFF

size: many
V: TRBV9
D: TRBD2
J: TRBJ2-2
DNA: TGTGCCAGCAGCGCCCGACTAGCGGGCGGCACCGGGGAGCTGTTTTTT
CDR3: CASSARLAGGTGELFF

size: few
V: TRBV11-2
D: TRBD1
J: TRBJ1-1
DNA: TGTGCCAGCAGCTTGAACTCCCAGGGGGGGCCTGAAGCTTTCTTT
CDR3: CASSLNSQGGPEAFF

size: many
V: TRBV6-1
D: NA
J: TRBJ1-4
DNA: TGTGCCAGCAGACCTCTAGAATGGGAAAAACTGTTTTTT
CDR3: CASRPLEWEKLFF

size: many
V: TRBV20-1
D: TRBD1
J: TRBJ1-1
DNA: TGCAGTGCTAGGGGAGACAGGGAAGGAGAAGCTTTCTTT
CDR3: CSARGDREGEAFF

size: NA
V: TRBV4-3
D: NA
J: TRBJ2-3
DNA: TGCGCCTGCAGCCAAGAGGCGGGTTTAGGTTGGGGTACCCAGTATTTT
CDR3: CACSQEAGLGWGTQYF

size: many
V: TRBV20-1
D: NA
J: TRBJ1-1
DNA: TGCAGTGCTAGAAAGGGGAGGGGGGTGAACACTGAAGCTTTCTTT
CDR3: CSARKGRGVNTEAFF

size: few
V: TRBV7-9
D: NA
J: TRBJ2-2
DNA: TGTGCCAGCAGCCCTCTGGAGCCGAACACCGGGGAGCTGTTTTTT
CDR3: CASSPLEPNTGELFF

size: NA
V: TRBV19
D: TRBD2
J: TRBJ2-1
DNA: TGTGCCAGTAGGGGGACTAGGTCCTACAATGAGCAGTTCTTC
CDR3: CASRGTRSYNEQFF

size: many
V: TRBV28
D: NA
J: TRBJ2-7
DNA: TGTGCCAGCTTCCGACTAGGCTCCTACGAGCAGTACTTC
CDR3: CASFRLGSYEQYF

size: few
V: TRBV18
D: TRBD1
J: TRBJ1-5
DNA: TGTGCCAGCTCACAAATCAGGGGGCTGCAGCCCCAGCATTTT
CDR3: CASSQIRGLQPQHF

size: NA
V: TRBV7-6
D: TRBD2
J: TRBJ2-3
DNA: TGTGCCAGCAGCCATCCTAGCGGGAGGACTAGCACAGATACGCAGTATTTT
CDR3: CASSHPSGRTSTDTQYF

size: many
V: TRBV5-1
D: NA
J: TRBJ2-7
DNA: TGCGCCAGCAGCTTGACCGAATACGAGCAGTACTTC
CDR3: CASSLTEYEQYF

size: many
V: TRBV7-3
D: NA
J: TRBJ1-1
DNA: TGTGCCAGCAGCCTCGATTCGGCCCCGAACACTGAAGCTTTCTTT
CDR3: CASSLDSAPNTEAFF

size: NA
V: TRBV15
D: NA
J: TRBJ2-5
DNA: TGTGCCACCAGGTCCTTGGCCCGGGGGGAGACCCAGTACTTC
CDR3: CATRSLARGETQYF

size: many
V: TRBV5-1
D: TRBD1
J: TRBJ1-1
DNA: TGCGCCAGCAGCTCCAGGACAGGGAGCGATGAAGCTTTCTTT
CDR3: CASSSRTGSDEAFF

size: many
V: TRBV5-1
D: NA
J: TRBJ2-7
DNA: TGCGCCAGCAGCTTGGACAACGCCTACGAGCAGTACTTC
CDR3: CASSLDNAYEQYF

size: many
V: TRBV20-1
D: NA
J: TRBJ2-4
DNA: TGCAGTGCTGGAGGGGTCACTAGGGACATTCAGTACTTC
CDR3: CSAGGVTRDIQYF

size: many
V: TRBV12-3/TRBV12-4
D: NA
J: TRBJ2-3
DNA: TGTGCCAGCACCACCTTCCGTAGGGCAGATACGCAGTATTTT
CDR3: CASTTFRRADTQYF

size: many
V: TRBV5-1
D: NA
J: TRBJ1-1
DNA: TGCGCCAGCAGCTTGGTTTTAGGGGGGGACACTGAAGCTTTCTTT
CDR3: CASSLVLGGDTEAFF

size: NA
V: TRBV30
D: NA
J: TRBJ1-3
DNA: TGTGCCTGGAACATTGGGGGAAACACCATATATTTT
CDR3: CAWNIGGNTIYF